Presented here are 20 T cell receptor beta chains from one specimen sequenced in a study of blood T cells in healthy people across ages. Using a J-beta primer mix together with a sample-barcoded 5' primer, a second PCR was run for roughly 6 to 12 cycles. TCRdb fed the 5' RACE reads into MiXCR, producing one record per CDR3 protein. The sample contains fewer than 1 million distinct CDR3 sequences, 40% to 50% of which appear only once. The sequencing sample was made of blood. Source of these receptors: a man aged 55-75 years in good health.

This rearrangement joins TRBV7-2 to TRBJ2-7, with unresolved D. Germline CDR1 SGHTA, CDR2 FQGNSA. CDR3 size: 14 residues. V lost 1 base and J 0 bases, leaving 7 bases between the germline ends. For the CDR3, the DNA is TGTGCCAGCAGCTTAGTGCGGTACTCCTACGAGCAGTACTTC. Translation gives CASSLVRYSYEQYF.

The CDR3 DNA reads as TGTGCTAGTGGTCGACAGGAGGGCTACGAGCAGTACTTC. Translated: CASGRQEGYEQYF. The chain couples TRBV12-5 to TRBJ2-7; D may be TRBD1 or TRBD2 (6 bases each). Trimming removed 5 bases at V and 3 bases at J, with 11 bases between. The germline V gene encodes CDR1 LGHNT and CDR2 FRNRAP. This CDR3 spans 13 amino acids.

This clonotype was observed a handful of times. This sequence joins TRBV2 and TRBJ1-2; the match to TRBD1 covers 11 bases. V was pared by 7 bases and J by 0 bases, with 7 bases of the junction left unmatched. Germline CDR1 is SNHLY and CDR2 is FYNNEI. CDR3 size: 16 residues. The CDR3 coding sequence is TGTGCCAGCACCGCCCGGACAGGGGGCACTAACTATGGCTACACCTTC. Translated: CASTARTGGTNYGYTF.

About this clonotype itself: A much larger clone differs from this one at a single base, so this may be a read error. CDR3 in DNA: TGTGCCACCAGCAGAGATGATGGACAGGGGAATGGCTACACCTTC. Translated: CATSRDDGQGNGYTF. The chain carries TRBV15 and TRBJ1-2, with 9 positions matching TRBD1. Germline CDR1 and CDR2: LNHNV and YYDKDF (reference sequence). J gave up 6 bases and V 0 bases, and 5 bases lay outside the gene matches. CDR3 size: 15 residues.

This rearrangement joins TRBV2 to TRBJ2-4; 8 bases are a match to TRBD2. Judging by the DNA end, TRBJ2-7 fits better; the J call may be wrong. The CDR3 extends over 12 amino acids. Germline loops: CDR1 SNHLY, CDR2 FYNNEI. The DNA for the CDR3 is TGTGCCAGCAGTCGGGGACTAGACGAGCAGTACTTC. Protein product: CASSRGLDEQYF.

This clonotype was counted many times. This rearrangement joins TRBV6-1 to TRBJ1-2; 8 bases fit TRBD1. CDR3 size: 14 residues. From germline, CDR1 is MNHNS and CDR2 SASEGT. V trimming: 1 base; J trimming: 2 bases; junction bases outside the gene matches: 0. The CDR3: CASSEGTGNYGYTF. CDR3 DNA: TGTGCCAGCAGTGAAGGGACAGGGAACTATGGCTACACCTTC.

This clonotype was recorded a few times. This rearrangement joins TRBV20-1 to TRBJ2-7, with 8 bases aligning to TRBD1. The CDR3 has 14 residues. Losses at the gene ends were 4 bases for V and 0 bases for J; bases not matched to a gene: 5. Germline V CDR1 and CDR2: DFQATT, SNEGSKA (reference sequence). The CDR3 DNA reads as TGCAGTGCTACCCACAGGGGGAGCTCCTACGAGCAGTACTTC. It encodes CSATHRGSSYEQYF.

As regards this clonotype: One end of the junction does not line up with germline, which may come from a read error. The chain carries TRBV14 and TRBJ2-1; the match to TRBD1 covers 7 bases. CDR1 is SGHDN and CDR2 is FVKESK in the germline V gene. The CDR3 sequence is 15 residues long. The CDR3, as DNA: TGTGCCAGTAGCCATCGAGACAGGGCTGACAATGAGCAGTTCTTC. Protein: CASSHRDRADNEQFF.

In this sample, this clonotype turned up many times. The gene calls are TRBV10-3 and TRBJ2-3, with D perhaps matching TRBD2 (6 bases). The CDR3 has 13 residues. V gave up 10 bases and J gave up 6 bases, with 17 bases separating them. Per the germline V gene, CDR1 is ENHRY and CDR2 is SYGVKD. In nucleotides, the CDR3 is TGTGCCAGCCCCTCGGGAGAGGGGGATACGCAGTATTTT. Translated, it gives CASPSGEGDTQYF.

This chain connects TRBV7-9 to TRBJ2-7; possibly TRBD1 or TRBD2 for D (5 bases each). CDR3 length: 12 residues. V was trimmed by 11 bases and J by 12 bases, leaving 23 bases between them. Germline assignment: CDR1 SEHNR and CDR2 FQNEAQ (reference sequence). CDR3 nucleotide sequence: TGTGCCGGAGAACAGAGAGGGGAGACCCTGTACTTC. This encodes CAGEQRGETLYF.

The rearrangement joins TRBV12-3 or TRBV12-4 to TRBJ2-3; D gene ambiguous. This CDR3 comprises 16 residues. V lost 1 base, J lost 1 base, and 12 bases lay in between. CDR3 residues: CASSLDWSLRTDTQYF. CDR3 DNA sequence: TGTGCCAGCAGTTTAGATTGGAGCCTTCGCACAGATACGCAGTATTTT.

The chain couples TRBV7-2 to TRBJ2-1, with 13 bases that match TRBD2. The CDR3 has 15 residues. V was clipped by 5 bases and J by 6 bases; unmatched bases: 4. Germline V gives CDR1 SGHTA, CDR2 FQGNSA. The CDR3: CASSHRTSGSNEQFF. In DNA form, the CDR3 reads TGTGCCAGCAGCCACCGGACTAGCGGGAGCAATGAGCAGTTCTTC.

The table lists this clonotype with a few counts. The chain has TRBV7-2 and TRBJ2-4; D is possibly TRBD1 or TRBD2 (6 bases each). Trimming removed 3 bases at V and 6 bases at J, with 12 bases between. Per the germline V gene, CDR1 is SGHTA and CDR2 is FQGNSA. This CDR3 is 14 amino acids long. The CDR3 is CASSFDRRGNIQYF. The DNA of the CDR3 is TGTGCCAGCAGCTTTGACAGGCGGGGAAACATTCAGTACTTC. The full variable domain, its missing parts supplied by reference TRBV7-2 and TRBJ2-4, is GAGVSQSPSNKVTEKGKDVELRCDPISGHTALYWYRQSLGQGLEFLIYFQGNSAPDKSGLPSDRFSAERTGGSVSTLTIQRTQQEDSAVYLCASSFDRRGNIQYFGAGTRLSVL.

A few counts support this clonotype. The chain's CDR3 is CASSPDMVETQYF. In nucleotides, the CDR3 is TGTGCCAGCAGCCCGGACATGGTTGAGACCCAGTACTTC. This chain connects TRBV7-9 to TRBJ2-5; D perhaps matches TRBD1 (5 bases). The V and J ends lost 5 bases and 5 bases respectively, with 12 bases between them. The V gene's germline CDR1 is SEHNR and CDR2 FQNEAQ (reference sequence). The CDR3 sequence is 13 residues long.

For this clonotype: The junction differs from germline at one of its ends, possibly a read error. V gene TRBV20-1 combines with J gene TRBJ2-3, with 8 bases fitting TRBD2. The germline CDR1 and CDR2 sequences are DFQATT and SNEGSKA (reference sequence). The CDR3 has 17 residues. CDR3 protein: CSDRDSAGALLTNTQYF. The CDR3 DNA sequence: TGCAGTGATAGAGATTCAGCGGGGGCGCTACTTACAAATACGCAGTATTTT.

This clonotype appeared a few times. The V call is TRBV6-5, the J call TRBJ2-7, with unresolved D. The CDR3 totals 13 residues. V gave up 5 bases and J gave up 2 bases, with 10 bases separating them. Germline V gene sequence: CDR1 MNHEY, CDR2 SVGAGI. CDR3 loop: CASSTRATYEQYF. CDR3 bases: TGTGCCAGCAGTACCCGGGCCACCTACGAGCAGTACTTC.

The chain couples TRBV7-9 to TRBJ1-2; 9 bases align to TRBD1. The germline V gene encodes CDR1 SEHNR and CDR2 FQNEAQ (reference sequence). CDR3 length equals 17 residues. Germline trimming cut 2 bases from V and 0 bases from J; bases unmatched to any gene: 7. The CDR3 DNA sequence: TGTGCCAGCAGCTTAACGAGGGACAGGGCCACTAACTATGGCTACACCTTC. Translated: CASSLTRDRATNYGYTF.

This chain uses TRBV20-1 with TRBJ2-7; TRBD2 might be the D (7 bases). This CDR3 has 15 amino acids. The germline V gene has CDR1 DFQATT and CDR2 SNEGSKA (reference sequence). The germline V and J ends were trimmed by 0 bases and 7 bases, with 19 bases remaining between them. The DNA of the CDR3 is TGCAGTGCTAGAGAACCGACTAGCAGGGGCCATGAGCAGTACTTC. Amino acid sequence: CSAREPTSRGHEQYF.

The V call is TRBV14, the J call TRBJ1-2; perhaps TRBD1 as D (5 bases). Germline CDR1 reads SGHDN; CDR2 reads FVKESK. The CDR3 runs 15 residues. V was shortened by 2 bases and J by 4 bases, with 14 bases between the two germline ends. CDR3 sequence reads: CASSQRPGRPYGYTF. The CDR3 coding sequence is TGTGCCAGCAGCCAACGCCCAGGGCGGCCCTATGGCTACACCTTC.

The CDR3 loop reads CATSPTDYPYEQYF. The CDR3 coding sequence is TGTGCCACCAGCCCCACGGACTATCCCTACGAGCAGTACTTC. The J gene is TRBJ2-7, the V gene TRBV24-1; tentatively, D is TRBD2 (6 bases). CDR1 is KGHDR, CDR2 SFDVKD, per germline. V was clipped by 7 bases and J by 2 bases, with 14 bases between them. The CDR3 consists of 14 residues.